Listed here is a single T cell receptor (beta chain). Its antigen remains unknown. Germline lookup yields CDR1 MNHNS and CDR2 SASEGT. The V segment lost 8 bases and the J segment 1 base; nucleotides outside the gene matches: 9. The CDR3 is 15 amino acids. The assay was immunoSEQ multiplex PCR, and TCRdb's table has in-frame clones only and misses some. This table holds 75,000 to 90,000 clones, roughly 92% found once. The sample belongs to a study of OX40 agonist ivuxolimab in advanced cancers. Study details: Three patients had partial responses: one hepatocellular carcinoma, two cutaneous melanoma. Findings of the study overall: There were, on average, more expanded clones in CD8+ T cells than in CD4+.

This clonotype was sampled from an adult with an advanced solid tumor such as melanoma, head and neck, liver or kidney cancer. The sample consisted of CD4+ or CD8+ T cells sorted from blood, taken in a trial of the OX40 agonist ivuxolimab. The chain combines TRBV6-1 with TRBJ2-5, with 8 bases aligning to TRBD2. The CDR3 DNA follows: TGTGCCAGCGGGGTTAACGCGGGGGGCCAAGAGACCCAGTACTTC. Its translation is CASGVNAGGQETQYF.